The entry that follows covers one T cell receptor beta chain sequence. Its target is not known. The V gene's germline CDR1 is KGHSH and CDR2 LQKENI. V gave up 2 bases and J gave up 7 bases, with 2 bases separating them. CDR3 length: 11 residues. Single TCR cDNA molecules each had their own unique molecular identifier. A single record per CDR3 protein comes from TCRdb applying MiXCR to the 5' RACE reads. The sample carries approximately 1,700 distinct CDR3 sequences, 15% to 20% recorded once. This specimen belongs to a study of spatial heterogeneity in lung cancer. Across the study: On average, each unique TCR and UMI combination appeared more than ten times in raw reads. Study-wide points: Tumor TCRs that were ubiquitous and expanded showed up in blood more at resection than follow-up.

Stated time point: sample taken at primary tumor resection. Researchers sequenced whole RNA taken from tumor, nontumor lung or frozen PBMC without sorting. Donation came from some 72 patients with untreated early-stage non-small cell lung cancer. The starting material was PBMCs, obtained at surgery. This receptor was identified in a male donor with early-stage non-small cell lung cancer. The chain combines TRBV18 with TRBJ2-2; no firm D call. CDR3 sequence: CASSPDGELFF. In DNA, the CDR3 is TGTGCCAGCTCACCAGACGGGGAGCTGTTTTTT.